In its sample, the clone carrying this T cell receptor (beta chain) was seen a few times. Its specificity is not known. V shed 4 bases and J 4 bases; nucleotides not matched to a gene: 4. This CDR3 is 14 amino acids long. CDR1 and CDR2 from the germline V gene are DFQATT and SNEGSKA (reference sequence). MiXCR, applied by TCRdb to the RT-PCR reads, yields one record per CDR3 protein. Of more than 600,000 distinct CDR3 sequences in the sample, around a sixth are singletons; the top ten hold approximately 10%. The data were obtained in a study of response to subunit inactivated influenza vaccine. Study results and caveats: Each seasonal influenza vaccination recruits few new T cells, the authors suggested.

This specimen consisted of PBMCs from blood, obtained roughly 5 days after vaccination. This TCR came from a man aged 45-65 years who received an inactivated influenza vaccine. The chain recombines TRBV20-1 with TRBJ2-1; 10 positions match TRBD2. CDR3 loop: CSATSGRGYNEQFF. Written as DNA, the CDR3 is TGCAGTGCTACCAGCGGGAGGGGGTACAATGAGCAGTTCTTC.